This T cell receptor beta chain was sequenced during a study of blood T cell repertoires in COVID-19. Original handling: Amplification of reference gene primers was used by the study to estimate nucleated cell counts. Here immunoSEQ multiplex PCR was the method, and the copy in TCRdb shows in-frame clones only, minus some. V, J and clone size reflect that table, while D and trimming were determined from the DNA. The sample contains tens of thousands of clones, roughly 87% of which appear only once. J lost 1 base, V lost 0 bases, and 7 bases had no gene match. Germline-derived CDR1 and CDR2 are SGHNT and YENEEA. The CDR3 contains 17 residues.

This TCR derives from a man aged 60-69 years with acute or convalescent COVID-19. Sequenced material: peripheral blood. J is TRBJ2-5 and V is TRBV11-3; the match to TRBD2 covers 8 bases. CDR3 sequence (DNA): TGTGCCAGCAGCTTAGACTCTACGGGGGGGGGCCAAGAGACCCAGTACTTC. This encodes CASSLDSTGGGQETQYF.